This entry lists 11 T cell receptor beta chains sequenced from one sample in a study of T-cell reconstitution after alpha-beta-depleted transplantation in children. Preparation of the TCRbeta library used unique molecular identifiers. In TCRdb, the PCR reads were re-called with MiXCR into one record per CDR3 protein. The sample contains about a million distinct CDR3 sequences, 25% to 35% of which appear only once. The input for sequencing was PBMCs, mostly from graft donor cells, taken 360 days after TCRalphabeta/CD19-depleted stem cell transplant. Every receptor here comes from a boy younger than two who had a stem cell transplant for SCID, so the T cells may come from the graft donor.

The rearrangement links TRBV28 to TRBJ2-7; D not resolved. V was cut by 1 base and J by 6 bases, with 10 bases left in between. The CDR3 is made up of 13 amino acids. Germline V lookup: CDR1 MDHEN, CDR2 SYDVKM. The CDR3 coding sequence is TGTGCCAGCAGTTTATCGGTAGGGCTCGAGCAGTACTTC. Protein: CASSLSVGLEQYF. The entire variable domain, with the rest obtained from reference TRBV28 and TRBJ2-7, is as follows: DVKVTQSSRYLVKRTGEKVFLECVQDMDHENMFWYRQDPGLGLRLIYFSYDVKMKEKGDIPEGYSVSREKKERFSLILESASTNQTSMYLCASSLSVGLEQYFGPGTRLTVT.

CDR3 sequence (DNA): TGTGCCAGCACCCGACCATTGACTGGAGACAATGAGCAGTTCTTC. Encoded protein: CASTRPLTGDNEQFF. The J gene is TRBJ2-1, the V gene TRBV11-2; D uncertain. This CDR3 has 15 residues. Germline V gene sequence: CDR1 SGHAT, CDR2 FQNNGV. Trimming cost V 7 bases and J 5 bases, with 18 bases left between them.

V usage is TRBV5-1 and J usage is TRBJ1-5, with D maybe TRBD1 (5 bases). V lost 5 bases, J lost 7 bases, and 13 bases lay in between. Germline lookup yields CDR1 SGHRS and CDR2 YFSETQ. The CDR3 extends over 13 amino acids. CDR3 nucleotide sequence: TGCGCCAGCAGGAACCAGGGCAGACAGCCCCAGCATTTT. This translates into CASRNQGRQPQHF.

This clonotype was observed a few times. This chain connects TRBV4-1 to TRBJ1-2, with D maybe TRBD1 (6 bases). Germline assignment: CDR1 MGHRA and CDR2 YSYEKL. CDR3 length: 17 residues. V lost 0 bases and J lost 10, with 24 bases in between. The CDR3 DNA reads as TGCGCCAGCAGCCAAGATGTGGTTCTGGTACAGGGTTTCGTCTACACCTTC. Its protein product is CASSQDVVLVQGFVYTF.

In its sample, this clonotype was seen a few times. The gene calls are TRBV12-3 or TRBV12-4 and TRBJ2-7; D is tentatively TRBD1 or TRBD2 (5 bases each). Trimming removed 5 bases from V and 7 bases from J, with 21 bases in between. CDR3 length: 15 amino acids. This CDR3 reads CASSAAGKGTGEQYF. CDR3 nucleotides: TGTGCCAGCAGTGCCGCCGGGAAGGGGACGGGAGAGCAGTACTTC.

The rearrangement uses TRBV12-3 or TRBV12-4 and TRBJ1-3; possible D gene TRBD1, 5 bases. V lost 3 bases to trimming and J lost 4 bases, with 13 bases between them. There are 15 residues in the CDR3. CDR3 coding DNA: TGTGCCAGCAGTTTTGCTCAGGGCAACGGAAACACCATATATTTT. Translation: CASSFAQGNGNTIYF.

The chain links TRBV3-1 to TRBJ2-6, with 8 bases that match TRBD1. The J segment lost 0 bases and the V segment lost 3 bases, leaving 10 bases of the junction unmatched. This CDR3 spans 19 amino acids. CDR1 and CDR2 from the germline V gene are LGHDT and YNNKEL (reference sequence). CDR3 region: CASSHYGTGYISGANVLTF. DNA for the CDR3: TGTGCCAGCAGCCATTACGGGACAGGATATATCTCTGGGGCCAACGTCCTGACTTTC.

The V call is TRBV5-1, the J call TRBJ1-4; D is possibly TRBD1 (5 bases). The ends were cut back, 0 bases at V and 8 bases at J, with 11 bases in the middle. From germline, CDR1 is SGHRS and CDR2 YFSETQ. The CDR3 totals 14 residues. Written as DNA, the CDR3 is TGCGCCAGCAGCTTGGAATGGGGCGAGGAAAAACTGTTTTTT. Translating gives CASSLEWGEEKLFF.

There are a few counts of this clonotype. The chain's CDR3 is CASRRLEGNSPLHF. Here the CDR3 DNA reads TGTGCCAGCCGAAGGCTGGAAGGAAATTCACCCCTCCACTTT. The gene calls are TRBV12-3 or TRBV12-4 and TRBJ1-6; D is ambiguous. Trimming cost V 8 bases and J 7 bases, with 15 bases left between them. The CDR3 has 14 residues.

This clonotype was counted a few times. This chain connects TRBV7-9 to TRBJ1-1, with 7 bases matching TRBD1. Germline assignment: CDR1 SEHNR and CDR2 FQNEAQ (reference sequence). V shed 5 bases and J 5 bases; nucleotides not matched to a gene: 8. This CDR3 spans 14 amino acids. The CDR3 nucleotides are TGTGCCAGCAGCCCAAACAGGGGAGATACTGAAGCTTTCTTT. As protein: CASSPNRGDTEAFF.

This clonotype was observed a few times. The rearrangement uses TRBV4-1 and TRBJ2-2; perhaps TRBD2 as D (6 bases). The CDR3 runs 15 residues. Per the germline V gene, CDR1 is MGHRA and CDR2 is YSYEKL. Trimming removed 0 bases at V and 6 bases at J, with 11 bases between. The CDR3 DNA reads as TGCGCCAGCAGCCAAGAAGGCCTAGCGTCCGGGGAGCTGTTTTTT. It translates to CASSQEGLASGELFF.